This T cell receptor (beta chain) came from a study of CD8 T cells in Susac syndrome. Only one count was recorded for this clonotype. CD8+ and CD4+ T cells taken from blood had their TCR beta sequenced. Relapsing-remitting disease, either stable or active, was present in the multiple sclerosis controls, who were treatment-naive patients. Trimming shortened V by 4 bases and J by 5 bases, and 9 bases separated the two germline ends. The CDR3 consists of 13 residues. Germline CDR1 is MGHRA and CDR2 is YSYEKL. With random hexamers, reverse transcription was performed on about 0.5 to 1 ug of RNA. Multiplex immunoSEQ PCR targeted 54 Vbeta and 13 Jbeta TCR beta segments. Via MiXCR, TCRdb re-called the immunoSEQ multiplex PCR reads, giving one row per CDR3 protein. The sample has 180,000 or so distinct CDR3 sequences, nearly 95% seen once; the top ten hold 0.093%.

The chain links TRBV4-1 to TRBJ1-5; maybe TRBD1 (6 bases). The source of this sequence is a human donor with multiple sclerosis. The sample taken for sequencing was CD4+ T cells from PBMCs. This chain's CDR3 is CASSPGGYQPQHF. In DNA form, the CDR3 reads TGCGCCAGCAGCCCGGGGGGCTATCAGCCCCAGCATTTT.